This T cell receptor (beta chain) was sequenced in a study of response to subunit inactivated influenza vaccine. Concerning this clonotype itself: The antigen is not known.

Study-level results: Authors suggested seasonal influenza vaccinations each recruit few new T cells.

Trimming stripped 1 base from V and 2 bases from J, with 8 bases between. This CDR3 is 15 amino acids long. CDR1 and CDR2 from the germline V gene are MGHRA and YSYEKL. TCRdb reprocessed the RT-PCR reads with MiXCR, giving one entry per CDR3 protein. The table records about 520,000 distinct CDR3 sequences, roughly 25% of them present only once. Sequencing used CD4+ T cells sorted from PBMCs, obtained approximately 5 days after vaccination. This clonotype originated in a man aged 50 or older who received an inactivated influenza vaccine. The chain uses TRBV4-1 and TRBJ1-4; D possibly corresponds to TRBD1 (5 bases). CDR3 loop: CASSQVRGTNEKLFF. CDR3 DNA sequence: TGCGCCAGCAGCCAAGTAAGGGGCACTAATGAAAAACTGTTTTTT.